This record covers a single T cell receptor (beta chain). Its target is unknown. The data were taken from a study of cytomegalovirus exposure and HLA in healthy donors. The germline V and J ends were trimmed by 4 bases and 8 bases, with 15 bases remaining between them. Germline CDR1 GTSNPN, CDR2 SVGIG (reference sequence). The CDR3 length is 13 residues. While the first cohort had 700 or so subjects, the donors belonged to the separate validation cohort of 100 to 150 subjects. The method was immunoSEQ multiplex PCR; TCRdb's version includes in-frame clones alone and lacks a portion of them. The sample carries some 270,000 clones, about 86% recorded once. Points from the study as a whole: It was about 180 TCR beta chains that were listed as cytomegalovirus-associated.

The rearrangement joins TRBV30 to TRBJ1-5; maybe TRBD1 (6 bases). Sequencing input: PBMCs. This sequence originates from a woman younger than 30 in good health and CMV-seronegative. In DNA, the CDR3 is TGTGCCTGGAAGCCGCAGGGGTCCGAGCCCCAGCATTTT. It specifies CAWKPQGSEPQHF.